A single sample gave rise to the 31 T cell receptor beta chains below, sequenced in a study of graft-versus-host responses after intestinal transplantation. The protocol was immunoSEQ multiplex PCR, while the TCRdb copy is restricted to in-frame clones and leaves out a portion. The profile covers some 27,000 clones, with about 94% appearing a single time and approximately 0.82% taken by the ten largest. The sequences come from PBMCs, collected 30 days after intestinal transplant. The source is a human patient who received an intestinal transplant, so some T cells may come from the graft donor.

The chain uses TRBV30 and TRBJ1-5; tentatively, D is TRBD1 (5 bases). Looked up from germline, CDR1 is GTSNPN and CDR2 is SVGIG (reference sequence). Between the trimmed V and J ends, which lost 1 base and 6 bases, there was a span of 10 bases. This CDR3 is built from 13 residues. The CDR3 loop reads CAWSEGHGQPQHF. The CDR3 bases are TGTGCCTGGAGTGAGGGGCACGGTCAGCCCCAGCATTTT.

The chain recombines TRBV19 with TRBJ2-7, with 10 nucleotides matching TRBD2. V lost 5 bases, J lost 6 bases, and 7 bases stayed unmatched. The CDR3 is 14 residues long. Looked up from germline, CDR1 is LNHDA and CDR2 is SQIVND (reference sequence). The CDR3 sequence is CASSVVAGGSEQYF. The CDR3 region has the DNA TGTGCCAGTAGTGTGGTAGCGGGAGGTAGCGAGCAGTACTTC.

The chain couples TRBV10-3 to TRBJ2-5, with 9 bases fitting TRBD1. The assigned J gene may be wrong: the sequence end matches TRBJ2-7 better. CDR3 length: 15 amino acids. In germline, CDR1 is ENHRY, CDR2 SYGVKD. The CDR3 nucleotides read TGTGCCATCAGTGGACCGGGACAGGGATCCTACGAGCAGTACTTC. Its translation is CAISGPGQGSYEQYF.

This sequence joins TRBV7-9 and TRBJ2-1, with 13 nucleotides matching TRBD2. Trimming took 10 bases from V and 3 from J; bases not matched to a gene: 15. CDR3 length: 18 amino acids. CDR1 and CDR2 (germline): SEHNR, FQNEAQ (reference sequence). CDR3 protein: CAIVRTSGRQGVYNEQFF. The CDR3 DNA is TGTGCCATTGTAAGGACTAGCGGGAGACAAGGGGTCTACAATGAGCAGTTCTTC.

This chain uses TRBV4-3 with TRBJ1-1; D is uncertain. This CDR3 contains 15 residues. In germline, CDR1 is LGHNA, CDR2 YSLEER. V lost 2 bases and J lost 0, with 10 bases in between. This chain's CDR3 is CASSQTENMNTEAFF. In nucleotides, the CDR3 is TGCGCCAGCAGCCAAACCGAGAACATGAACACTGAAGCTTTCTTT.

The rearrangement joins TRBV19 to TRBJ1-5; 10 bases match TRBD1. The V and J ends lost 4 bases and 2 bases, in that order; junction bases with no gene match: 5. Germline CDR1 LNHDA, CDR2 SQIVND (reference sequence). The CDR3 is made up of 16 amino acids. This CDR3 is CASSSGTGAGNQPQHF. The CDR3 DNA follows: TGTGCCAGTAGTAGCGGGACAGGGGCAGGCAATCAGCCCCAGCATTTT.

The chain uses TRBV11-2 and TRBJ1-1; possibly TRBD1 for D (6 bases). Per germline, CDR1 SGHAT and CDR2 FQNNGV. CDR3 length: 14 residues. V was shortened by 5 bases and J by 2 bases, with 12 bases between the two germline ends. CDR3 loop: CASSPTTGNTEAFF. CDR3 DNA sequence: TGTGCCAGCAGCCCAACGACAGGTAACACTGAAGCTTTCTTT.

This clone has only one observation. V usage is TRBV30 and J usage is TRBJ2-3, with D possibly called TRBD1 or TRBD2 (5 bases each). CDR1 GTSNPN and CDR2 SVGIG come from the germline V gene (reference sequence). Deletions cut 0 bases from V and 5 bases from J, with 12 bases between. The CDR3 runs to 14 residues. The CDR3 loop reads CAWSVGAGKDTQYF. CDR3 in DNA: TGTGCCTGGAGTGTCGGGGCAGGGAAAGATACGCAGTATTTT.

J is TRBJ1-1 and V is TRBV5-6; D not certain. V lost 0 bases and J 1 base, leaving 7 bases between the germline ends. CDR3 size: 14 residues. The V gene's germline CDR1 is SGHDT and CDR2 YYEEEE. The CDR3 DNA sequence: TGTGCCAGCAGCTTGGTATCGGGGAACACTGAAGCTTTCTTT. This translates into CASSLVSGNTEAFF.

The chain has TRBV5-8 and TRBJ2-4; either TRBD1 or TRBD2 may supply D (5 bases each). Germline CDR1 is SGHTS and CDR2 is YDEGEE. The CDR3 is 19 amino acids. V gave up 4 bases and J gave up 1 base, with 24 bases separating them. The CDR3 sequence: CASSPTSWGGAAAKNIQYF. In DNA, the CDR3 is TGTGCCAGCAGCCCGACGAGTTGGGGCGGAGCGGCGGCCAAAAACATTCAGTACTTC.

CDR3 DNA: TGTGCCAGCAGCCCCAGGGATGGGAGGGAAAAACTGTTTTTT. Translated: CASSPRDGREKLFF. The V call is TRBV11-2, the J call TRBJ1-4; TRBD1 is a possible D gene (5 bases). The V end was cut by 5 bases, the J end by 8 bases, with 15 bases between. Germline loops: CDR1 SGHAT, CDR2 FQNNGV. This CDR3 region has 14 residues.

V gene TRBV28 combines with J gene TRBJ1-1, with D perhaps matching TRBD1 (5 bases). Germline-derived CDR1 and CDR2 are MDHEN and SYDVKM. Trimming stripped 2 bases from V and 1 base from J, with 8 bases between. The CDR3 has 14 residues. For the CDR3, the DNA is TGTGCCAGCAGTTTAGGGCAGGGGAACACTGAAGCTTTCTTT. This sequence encodes CASSLGQGNTEAFF.

The chain uses TRBV4-1 and TRBJ2-7; D remains ambiguous. Trimming removed 1 base from V and 5 bases from J, with 15 bases in between. CDR1 MGHRA and CDR2 YSYEKL come from the germline V gene. This CDR3 is built from 15 residues. CDR3 DNA: TGCGCCAGCAGCCAAGGTCCAAGGGTTCTGGACGAGCAGTACTTC. Translated: CASSQGPRVLDEQYF.

This chain joins TRBV4-1 and TRBJ2-7; tentative D call: TRBD1 (5 bases). Germline CDR1 and CDR2: MGHRA and YSYEKL. This CDR3 is built from 17 residues. Trimming took off 4 bases at V and 0 bases at J, with 19 bases between the two ends. The CDR3 here is CASSLLPIQVNSYEQYF. The CDR3 DNA reads TGCGCCAGCAGCCTTCTCCCAATACAGGTTAACTCCTACGAGCAGTACTTC.

This chain joins TRBV5-6 and TRBJ1-1; D is possibly TRBD1 (5 bases). The germline V gene encodes CDR1 SGHDT and CDR2 YYEEEE. The CDR3 totals 13 residues. The V gene lost 1 base and the J gene lost 3 bases, with 7 bases spanning the gap. In DNA, the CDR3 is TGTGCCAGCAGCTTGCAGACAGACACTGAAGCTTTCTTT. The encoded protein is CASSLQTDTEAFF.

The J gene is TRBJ1-1, the V gene TRBV19; no clear D gene. This CDR3 spans 14 amino acids. Germline V gene lookup returns CDR1 LNHDA and CDR2 SQIVND (reference sequence). The V end lost 2 bases, the J end lost 7 bases, and 14 bases lay between the germline ends. The CDR3 loop is CASSIRLLTFEAFF. The DNA of the CDR3 is TGTGCCAGTAGTATACGACTCCTGACCTTTGAAGCTTTCTTT.

The rearrangement links TRBV5-1 to TRBJ2-2; no definite D call. CDR3 size: 13 residues. Trimming cost V 7 bases and J 2 bases, with 9 bases left between them. From germline, CDR1 is SGHRS and CDR2 YFSETQ. CDR3: CASVDGNTGELFF. Written as DNA, the CDR3 is TGCGCCAGCGTCGATGGAAACACCGGGGAGCTGTTTTTT.

This clone was detected once. The V gene is TRBV4-2, the J gene TRBJ1-1; no definite D call. The germline CDR1 and CDR2 sequences are LGHNA and YNFKEQ. CDR3 length: 14 amino acids. Trimming removed 1 base at V and 3 bases at J, with 9 bases between. This CDR3 is CASSQVYGDTEAFF. CDR3 DNA: TGTGCCAGCAGCCAAGTATACGGAGACACTGAAGCTTTCTTT.

V usage is TRBV5-4 and J usage is TRBJ1-2; D possibly corresponds to TRBD1 (6 bases). The V gene lost 3 bases and the J gene lost 8 bases, with 17 bases spanning the gap. The germline V gene has CDR1 SGHNT and CDR2 YYREEE (reference sequence). The CDR3 covers 14 residues. For the CDR3, the DNA is TGTGCCAGCAGCTCCAATAAACAGGGCGGAGGCTACACCTTC. Protein sequence: CASSSNKQGGGYTF.

The chain is built from TRBV19 and TRBJ2-7; 15 nucleotides line up with TRBD2. Looked up from germline, CDR1 is LNHDA and CDR2 is SQIVND (reference sequence). Trimming cost V 5 bases and J 0 bases; bases outside gene matches: 5. The CDR3 is made up of 17 amino acids. The CDR3 DNA follows: TGTGCCAGTAGTCCCGGGACTAGCGGGAGGCTCTCCTACGAGCAGTACTTC. This translates into CASSPGTSGRLSYEQYF.

The chain employs TRBV7-9 and TRBJ2-7, with D perhaps TRBD1 (5 bases). Between the trimmed V and J ends, which lost 5 bases and 1 base, there was a span of 18 bases. CDR3 size: 16 residues. The V gene's germline CDR1 is SEHNR and CDR2 FQNEAQ (reference sequence). CDR3 region: CASSREGVVGSYEQYF. As DNA, the CDR3 is TGTGCCAGCAGCCGCGAAGGGGTAGTGGGGTCCTACGAGCAGTACTTC.

The chain is built from TRBV29-1 and TRBJ2-7; TRBD1 or TRBD2 may be the D gene (6 bases each). This CDR3 is 14 amino acids long. The ends were cut back, 6 bases at V and 1 base at J, with 16 bases in the middle. The germline V gene has CDR1 SQVTM and CDR2 ANQGSEA. For the CDR3, the DNA is TGCAGCGTGGGGGGCAGGACGAAGTCCTACGAGCAGTACTTC. It encodes CSVGGRTKSYEQYF.

The CDR3 bases are TGCGCCAACATAACTTTAGGGACTCTTGGTGAAAAACTGTTTTTT. This encodes CANITLGTLGEKLFF. The chain couples TRBV10-1 to TRBJ1-4, with D perhaps TRBD1 (5 bases). The ends were cut back, 10 bases at V and 7 bases at J, with 22 bases in the middle. The CDR3 spans 15 residues. From germline, CDR1 is WNHNN and CDR2 SYGVQD (reference sequence).

The chain carries TRBV6-9 and TRBJ2-1, with D possibly called TRBD1 or TRBD2 (5 bases each). Between the trimmed V and J ends, which lost 3 bases and 6 bases, there was a span of 12 bases. Germline lookup yields CDR1 MNHGY and CDR2 SVAAGI. The CDR3 has 14 residues. The CDR3 DNA reads as TGTGCCAGCAGTTACGGAGCAGGGACCAATGAGCAGTTCTTC. This encodes CASSYGAGTNEQFF.

This chain links TRBV29-1 with TRBJ2-5; 12 nucleotides line up with TRBD1. Germline lookup yields CDR1 SQVTM and CDR2 ANQGSEA. The CDR3 runs to 16 residues. V was clipped by 6 bases and J by 4 bases; unmatched bases: 12. The CDR3 protein is CSVTGTGGRGGETQYF. The CDR3 nucleotides read TGCAGCGTGACGGGGACAGGGGGCCGTGGGGGAGAGACCCAGTACTTC.

This chain uses TRBV5-1 with TRBJ1-2; no firm D call. V lost 0 bases and J lost 2, with 8 bases in between. CDR1 is SGHRS and CDR2 is YFSETQ in the germline V gene. The CDR3 loop spans 14 amino acids. In DNA, the CDR3 is TGCGCCAGCAGCTTGGACAGAACAAACTATGGCTACACCTTC. This encodes CASSLDRTNYGYTF.

The rearrangement joins TRBV4-3 to TRBJ1-1, with D perhaps TRBD1 (6 bases). There are 14 residues in the CDR3. Between the trimmed V and J ends, which lost 6 bases and 4 bases, there was a span of 15 bases. CDR1 is LGHNA and CDR2 is YSLEER in the germline V gene. In DNA, the CDR3 is TGCGCCAGCAGTGAACAGGGTTCGGTCACTGAAGCTTTCTTT. This translates into CASSEQGSVTEAFF.

V usage is TRBV19 and J usage is TRBJ1-4; D is undetermined. V was cut by 5 bases and J by 3 bases, with 16 bases left in between. The CDR3 is made up of 16 amino acids. The V gene's germline CDR1 is LNHDA and CDR2 SQIVND (reference sequence). The CDR3 sequence: CASSVQIWTPNEKLFF. CDR3 in DNA: TGTGCCAGTAGTGTCCAAATTTGGACTCCTAATGAAAAACTGTTTTTT.

The chain has TRBV6-5 and TRBJ1-1, with a tentative D call TRBD1 (6 bases). The CDR3 is 14 amino acids. The V end was cut by 6 bases, the J end by 6 bases, with 17 bases between. CDR1 and CDR2 from the germline V gene are MNHEY and SVGAGI. Here the CDR3 reads CASRGKRGSAEAFF. Written as DNA, the CDR3 is TGTGCCAGCAGGGGAAAAAGGGGGTCCGCTGAAGCTTTCTTT.

The chain uses TRBV2 and TRBJ2-3; D gene ambiguous. Germline CDR1 reads SNHLY; CDR2 reads FYNNEI. Trimming took 0 bases from V and 0 from J, leaving 10 bases between them. This CDR3 contains 16 residues. CDR3 region: CASSEALPPSTDTQYF. CDR3 nucleotides: TGTGCCAGCAGTGAAGCGCTCCCGCCTAGCACAGATACGCAGTATTTT.

V usage is TRBV11-2 and J usage is TRBJ1-5; unclear D gene. Trimming removed 2 bases at V and 0 bases at J, with 2 bases between. Germline CDR1 is SGHAT and CDR2 is FQNNGV. There are 13 residues in the CDR3. This CDR3 is CASSLNSNQPQHF. The CDR3 DNA sequence: TGTGCCAGCAGCTTAAATAGCAATCAGCCCCAGCATTTT.